This T cell receptor beta chain was sequenced during a study of shared clonotypes between healthy human individuals. Whole-study results and caveats: What naive subsets generally showed was a larger estimated richness than memory subsets showed. Relative to clonotypes present in all four donors, those not shared had lower generation probabilities. In a handful of donors, approximately 5% of naive CD4 clonotypes appeared in common.

The germline CDR1 and CDR2 sequences are SGHTS and YDEGEE. The CDR3 runs to 14 residues. V dropped 4 bases and J dropped 3; count of bases not matched to a gene: 5. It was at deep level that the assay was run. Method: immunoSEQ multiplex PCR; TCRdb's copy keeps in-frame clones and lacks some. The data contain some 2,400,000 clones, approximately 96% of them seen just once; the ten biggest clones take up roughly 0.13%. A word on this clone: Its antigen is still unknown.

J is TRBJ2-7 and V is TRBV5-8; 9 bases map to TRBD1. Material: naive CD4+ T cells sorted from blood. The subset was: CD45RA+ positively selected. This sequence originates from a man between 18 and 29 years old in good health. CDR3 sequence (DNA): TGTGCCAGCAGCCTCGGACAGGGGTACTACGAGCAGTACTTC. Its translation: CASSLGQGYYEQYF.